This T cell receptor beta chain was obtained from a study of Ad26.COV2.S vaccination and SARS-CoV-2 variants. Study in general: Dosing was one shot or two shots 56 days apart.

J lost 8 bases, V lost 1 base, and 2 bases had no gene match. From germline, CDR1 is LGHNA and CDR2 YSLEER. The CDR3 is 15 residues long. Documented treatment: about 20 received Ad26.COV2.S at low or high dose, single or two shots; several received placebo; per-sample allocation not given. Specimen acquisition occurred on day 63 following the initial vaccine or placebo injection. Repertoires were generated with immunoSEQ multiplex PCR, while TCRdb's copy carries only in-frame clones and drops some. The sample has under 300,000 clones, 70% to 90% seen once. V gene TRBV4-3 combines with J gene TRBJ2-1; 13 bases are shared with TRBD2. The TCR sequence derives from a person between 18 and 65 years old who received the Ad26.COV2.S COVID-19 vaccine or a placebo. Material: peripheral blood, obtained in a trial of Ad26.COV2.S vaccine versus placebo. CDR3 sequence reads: CASSQGTSGGYEQFF. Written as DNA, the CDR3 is TGCGCCAGCAGCCAAGGGACTAGCGGGGGCTATGAGCAGTTCTTC.